This TCR beta chain came from a study of beta chain features in type 1 diabetes. The investigators reverse transcribed all of the isolated RNA, so they sequenced expressed TCRB transcripts. Sequenced by immunoSEQ multiplex PCR; TCRdb stores in-frame clones only, minus some. In the table there are 95,000 to 150,000 clones, 16% of which are singletons. This clone occurred a few times. Its cognate antigen is unknown. V lost 4 bases, J lost 0 bases, and 10 bases lay in between. The germline CDR1 and CDR2 sequences are SGDLS and YYNGEE. The CDR3 contains 15 residues. Study results and limitations: Among type 1 diabetes patients, VDJ junctions had fewer insertions and more deletions. Among all four CD4+ subsets, Type 1 diabetes patients had TCRB CDR3s that were moderately but significantly shorter.

V gene TRBV9 combines with J gene TRBJ2-2, with D perhaps TRBD2 (5 bases). The sample consisted of central memory CD4+ T cells from blood. The clonotype comes from a man aged 25 to 40 with type 1 diabetes. CDR3 bases: TGTGCCAGCAGCCCTCGGACTGCGAACACCGGGGAGCTGTTTTTT. It encodes CASSPRTANTGELFF.